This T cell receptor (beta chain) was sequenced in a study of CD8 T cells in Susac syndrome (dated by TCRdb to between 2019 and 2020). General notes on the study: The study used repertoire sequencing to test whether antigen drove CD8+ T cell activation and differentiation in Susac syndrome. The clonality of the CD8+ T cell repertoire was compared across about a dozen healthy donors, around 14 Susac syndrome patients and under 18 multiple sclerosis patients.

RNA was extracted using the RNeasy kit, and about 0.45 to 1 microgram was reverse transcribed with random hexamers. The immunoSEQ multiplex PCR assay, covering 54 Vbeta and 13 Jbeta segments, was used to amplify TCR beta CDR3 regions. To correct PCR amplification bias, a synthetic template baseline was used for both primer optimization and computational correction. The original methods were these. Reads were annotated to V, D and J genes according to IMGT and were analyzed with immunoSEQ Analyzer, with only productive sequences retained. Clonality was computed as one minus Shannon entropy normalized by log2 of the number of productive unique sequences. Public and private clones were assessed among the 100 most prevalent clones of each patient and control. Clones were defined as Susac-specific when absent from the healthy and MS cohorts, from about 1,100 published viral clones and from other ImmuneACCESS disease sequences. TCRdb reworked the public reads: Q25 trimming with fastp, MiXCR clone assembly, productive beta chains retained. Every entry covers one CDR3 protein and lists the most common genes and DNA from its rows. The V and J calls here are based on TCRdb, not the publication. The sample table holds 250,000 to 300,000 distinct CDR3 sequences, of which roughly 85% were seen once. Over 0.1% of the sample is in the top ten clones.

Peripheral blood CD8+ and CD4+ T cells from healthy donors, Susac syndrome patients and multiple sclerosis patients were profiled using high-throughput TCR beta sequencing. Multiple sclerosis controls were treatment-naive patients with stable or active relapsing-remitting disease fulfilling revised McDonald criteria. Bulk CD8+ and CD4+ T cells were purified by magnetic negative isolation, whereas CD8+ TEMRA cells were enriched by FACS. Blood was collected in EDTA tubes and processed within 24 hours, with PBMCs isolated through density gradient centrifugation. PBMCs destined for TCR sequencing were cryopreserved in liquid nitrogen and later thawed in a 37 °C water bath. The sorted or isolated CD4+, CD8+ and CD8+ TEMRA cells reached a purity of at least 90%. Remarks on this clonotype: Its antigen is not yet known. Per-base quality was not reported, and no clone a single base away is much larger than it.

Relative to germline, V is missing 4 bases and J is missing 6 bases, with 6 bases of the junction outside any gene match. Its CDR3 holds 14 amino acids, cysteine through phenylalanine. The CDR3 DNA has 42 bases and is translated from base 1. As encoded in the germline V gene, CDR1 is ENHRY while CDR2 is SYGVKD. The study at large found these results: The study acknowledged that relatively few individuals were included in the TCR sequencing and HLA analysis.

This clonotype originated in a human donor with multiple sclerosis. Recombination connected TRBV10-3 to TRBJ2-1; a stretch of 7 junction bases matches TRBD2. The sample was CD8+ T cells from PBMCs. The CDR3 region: CAISGQTSFNEQFF. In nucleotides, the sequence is TGTGCCATCAGTGGGCAGACTAGCTTCAATGAGCAGTTCTTC.